A single sample gave rise to the 20 T cell receptor beta chains below, sequenced in a study of a mutant IDH1 vaccine in newly diagnosed glioma. Time point of the sample: week 35, safety follow-up. In the vaccine, a single dose held 300 ug of the mutant IDH1 20-mer peptide, along with topical imiquimod. Clones were sequenced by immunoSEQ multiplex PCR, and TCRdb holds only the in-frame ones, with some missing. The sample includes tens of thousands of clones, about three quarters seen only once; the top ten take 12%. No antigen has been identified for these receptors. Material: PBMCs, obtained from a glioma patient whose treatment included an IDH1 peptide vaccine. All receptors derive from a middle-aged man with glioma.

This clone is a singleton in its sample. The V and J genes are TRBV5-6 and TRBJ2-2, with TRBD2 matching 10 bases. V was clipped by 3 bases and J by 3 bases; unmatched bases: 11. Germline CDR1 and CDR2: SGHDT and YYEEEE. The CDR3 covers 18 residues. In DNA, the CDR3 is TGTGCCAGCAGCTCAAGCGGGAGGGCCATTGGGTACACCGGGGAGCTGTTTTTT. Its translation: CASSSSGRAIGYTGELFF.

The CDR3 coding sequence is TGTGCCAGCAGTTACTCCGGGGTCAATCAGCCCCAGCATTTT. Its translation: CASSYSGVNQPQHF. The chain links TRBV6-5 to TRBJ1-5; D not certain. CDR1 is MNHEY and CDR2 is SVGAGI in the germline V gene. The ends were cut back, 0 bases at V and 3 bases at J, with 6 bases in the middle. The length of the CDR3 is 14 residues.

The V and J genes are TRBV6-5 and TRBJ2-7, with 7 positions matching TRBD2. With 2 bases clipped from V and 6 bases from J, the junction kept 4 bases outside the gene matches. The germline gives CDR1 MNHEY, CDR2 SVGAGI. The length of the CDR3 is 13 residues. CDR3 DNA: TGTGCCAGCAGTTACCCGGGAGGAGGCGAGCAGTACGTC. This gives the protein CASSYPGGGEQYV.

This sequence joins TRBV7-2 and TRBJ1-4; D not resolved. Trimming stripped 1 base from V and 8 bases from J, with 17 bases between. The germline CDR1 and CDR2 sequences are SGHTA and FQGNSA. The CDR3 sequence is 16 residues long. CDR3 DNA sequence: TGTGCCAGCAGCTTAGACGGCACGGCCCCGCGGGAAAAACTGTTTTTT. Encoded protein: CASSLDGTAPREKLFF.

This chain uses TRBV6-6 with TRBJ2-1; 8 bases align to TRBD1. Germline V gene sequence: CDR1 MNHNY, CDR2 SVGAGI (reference sequence). This CDR3 has 13 residues. V dropped 6 bases and J dropped 8; count of bases not matched to a gene: 6. The CDR3 sequence: CASSIQGVYEQFF. The CDR3 DNA reads TGTGCCAGCAGCATACAGGGGGTGTATGAGCAGTTCTTC.

This clone was seen only a few times. The rearrangement links TRBV19 to TRBJ1-5; D ambiguous. The length of the CDR3 is 15 residues. CDR1 is LNHDA, CDR2 SQIVND, per germline (reference sequence). With 1 base removed from V and 7 bases from J, the gap between germline ends came to 14 bases. CDR3 region: CASSIGRGILQPQHF. In nucleotides, the CDR3 is TGTGCCAGTAGTATAGGGAGAGGGATATTGCAGCCCCAGCATTTT. Variable domain in full (rest from reference TRBV19 and TRBJ1-5): DGGITQSPKYLFRKEGQNVTLSCEQNLNHDAMYWYRQDPGQGLRLIYYSQIVNDFQKGDIAEGYSVSREKKESFPLTVTSAQKNPTAFYLCASSIGRGILQPQHFGDGTRLSIL.

A word on this clone: Other DNA sequences within the sample encode an identical CDR3. V usage is TRBV9 and J usage is TRBJ2-3; D gene ambiguous. This CDR3 has 12 amino acids. Trimming left V 0 bases short and J 4 bases short, with 3 bases between. CDR1 and CDR2 (germline): SGDLS, YYNGEE. The CDR3 DNA follows: TGTGCCAGCAGCGTAGGACCAGATACGCAGTATTTT. Encoded protein: CASSVGPDTQYF. Based on the CDR3 plus reference TRBV9 and TRBJ2-3, the full variable domain is DSGVTQTPKHLITATGQRVTLRCSPRSGDLSVYWYQQSLDQGLQFLIQYYNGEERAKGNILERFSAQQFPDLHSELNLSSLELGDSALYFCASSVGPDTQYFGPGTRLTVL.

This clone occurred once. The chain uses TRBV29-1 and TRBJ2-1, with D unresolved. CDR1 is SQVTM, CDR2 ANQGSEA, per germline. V was trimmed by 3 bases and J by 7 bases, leaving 10 bases between them. CDR3 size: 12 residues. CDR3 in DNA: TGCAGCGTTGAGCAGGCTTGGAATGAGCAGTTCTTC. Translation: CSVEQAWNEQFF.

This clone was recorded a few times. The chain links TRBV6-1 to TRBJ2-3; D may be TRBD2 (7 bases). The CDR3 loop spans 15 amino acids. The germline V gene has CDR1 MNHNS and CDR2 SASEGT. The V and J ends lost 5 bases and 5 bases respectively, with 17 bases between them. CDR3 DNA: TGTGCCAGCAGTCCCTTGGGGGGGGCGATAGATACGCAGTATTTT. Amino acid sequence: CASSPLGGAIDTQYF.

This sequence joins TRBV7-2 and TRBJ2-5; no definite D call. Germline loops: CDR1 SGHTA, CDR2 FQGNSA. Trimming took off 0 bases at V and 4 bases at J, with 9 bases between the two ends. The CDR3 totals 14 residues. CDR3 amino acids: CASSLANSVETQYF. In DNA form, the CDR3 reads TGTGCCAGCAGCTTAGCGAACAGCGTAGAGACCCAGTACTTC.

The gene calls are TRBV7-9 and TRBJ1-2, with no clear D. The CDR3 is 14 amino acids. Germline loops: CDR1 SEHNR, CDR2 FQNEAQ (reference sequence). Trimming removed 3 bases at V and 6 bases at J, with 14 bases between. The CDR3 bases are TGTGCCAGCAGCTTGTCTCTACGGCGCGATGGCTACACCTTC. Translated, it gives CASSLSLRRDGYTF.

Comment on this clone: Compared with germline, one end of the junction differs, possibly owing to a read error. The rearrangement links TRBV5-6 to TRBJ2-7; 9 bases fit TRBD1. Germline loops: CDR1 SGHDT, CDR2 YYEEEE. This CDR3 has 15 amino acids. The CDR3 reads CASRLGQGGTYEQYF. The DNA for the CDR3 is TGTGCCAGCAGATTGGGACAGGGAGGAACCTACGAGCAGTACTTC.

This clone was seen only a few times. This rearrangement joins TRBV30 to TRBJ1-5, with D unresolved. Trimming left V 0 bases short and J 3 bases short, with 6 bases between. There are 13 residues in the CDR3. Germline CDR1 and CDR2: GTSNPN and SVGIG (reference sequence). CDR3: CAWSVGYNQPQHF. The CDR3 nucleotides are TGTGCCTGGAGTGTAGGGTACAATCAGCCCCAGCATTTT.

The gene calls are TRBV4-3 and TRBJ2-1; D assignment may be TRBD1 or TRBD2 (7 bases each). This CDR3 region has 18 residues. Trimming stripped 0 bases from V and 0 bases from J, with 15 bases between. Germline V gene data show CDR1 as LGHNA and CDR2 as YSLEER. CDR3 nucleotides: TGCGCCAGCAGCCAAGAACCTCAGGGGGGGGGCTCCTACAATGAGCAGTTCTTC. The encoded protein is CASSQEPQGGGSYNEQFF.

This clone was detected once. This chain connects TRBV5-4 to TRBJ2-7; D remains unclear. Germline V gives CDR1 SGHNT, CDR2 YYREEE (reference sequence). This CDR3 has 12 amino acids. V lost 0 bases, J lost 3 bases, and 4 bases lay in between. The CDR3: CASSLDHYEQYF. The CDR3 region has the DNA TGTGCCAGCAGCTTGGACCACTACGAGCAGTACTTC.

The rearrangement joins TRBV11-3 to TRBJ2-3; D could derive from TRBD1 or TRBD2 (7 bases each). Germline assignment: CDR1 SGHNT and CDR2 YENEEA. V lost 6 bases to trimming and J lost 3 bases, with 16 bases between them. CDR3 length equals 15 residues. CDR3 sequence reads: CASSLRQGGTDTQYF. The CDR3, as DNA: TGTGCCAGCAGTCTTCGACAGGGAGGGACAGATACGCAGTATTTT.

The CDR3 protein is CASSDRTSGRRSTDTQYF. The CDR3 bases are TGTGCCAGCAGCGATCGGACTAGCGGGAGGAGAAGCACAGATACGCAGTATTTT. V usage is TRBV4-2 and J usage is TRBJ2-3; 14 positions agree with TRBD2. Looked up from germline, CDR1 is LGHNA and CDR2 is YNFKEQ. The CDR3 covers 18 residues. The V and J ends lost 5 bases and 0 bases, in that order; junction bases with no gene match: 7.

The chain combines TRBV5-4 with TRBJ1-1; 8 nucleotides match TRBD1. The CDR3 is 16 residues long. The V gene end was trimmed by 4 bases and the J gene end by 6 bases; junction bases not matched to a gene: 14. Germline loops: CDR1 SGHNT, CDR2 YYREEE (reference sequence). CDR3 nucleotides: TGTGCCAGCAGCCGACAGGGGTTAACGCTTCGCTCTGAAGCTTTCTTT. It translates to CASSRQGLTLRSEAFF.

The chain carries TRBV4-1 and TRBJ2-3; D tentatively reads TRBD1 or TRBD2 (5 bases each). The CDR3 is made up of 16 amino acids. V gave up 2 bases and J gave up 0 bases, with 12 bases separating them. Germline V CDR1 and CDR2: MGHRA, YSYEKL. Here the CDR3 reads CASSQWGTPSTDTQYF. In DNA, the CDR3 is TGCGCCAGCAGCCAATGGGGGACCCCTAGCACAGATACGCAGTATTTT.

This clone has only a few counts. V gene TRBV5-1 combines with J gene TRBJ2-5; 13 bases map to TRBD2. Germline lookup yields CDR1 SGHRS and CDR2 YFSETQ. The CDR3 is made up of 21 amino acids. The V gene end was trimmed by 1 base and the J gene end by 1 base; junction bases not matched to a gene: 16. The CDR3 region is CASSLPTSGRVQDTPQETQYF. CDR3 in DNA: TGCGCCAGCAGCTTGCCTACTAGCGGGAGGGTGCAAGACACTCCCCAAGAGACCCAGTACTTC.